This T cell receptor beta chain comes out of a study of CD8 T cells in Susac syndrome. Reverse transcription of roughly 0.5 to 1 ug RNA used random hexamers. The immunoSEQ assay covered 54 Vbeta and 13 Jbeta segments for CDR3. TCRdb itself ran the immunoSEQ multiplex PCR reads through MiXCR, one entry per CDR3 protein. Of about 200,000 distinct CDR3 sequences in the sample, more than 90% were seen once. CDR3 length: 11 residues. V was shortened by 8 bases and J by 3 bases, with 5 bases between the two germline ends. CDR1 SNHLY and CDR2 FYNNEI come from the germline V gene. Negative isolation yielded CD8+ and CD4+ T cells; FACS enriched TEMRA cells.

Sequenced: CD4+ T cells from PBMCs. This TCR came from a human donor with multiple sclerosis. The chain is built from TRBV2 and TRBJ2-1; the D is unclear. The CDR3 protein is CASYFYNEQFF. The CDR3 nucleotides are TGTGCCAGCTACTTCTACAATGAGCAGTTCTTC.